Below, 13 T cell receptor beta chains from the same sample are listed, as sequenced in a study of shared clonotypes between healthy human individuals. Sequenced by immunoSEQ multiplex PCR; TCRdb stores in-frame clones only, minus some. The sample contains some 2,500,000 clones, around 90% of which appear only once. Specimen: naive CD4+ T cells from PBMCs. Documented subset: CD45RA+ positively selected. These receptor sequences come from a man between 18 and 29 years old in good health. Some clones in this sample may be carry-over from other donors' samples.

The rearrangement joins TRBV2 to TRBJ2-6; the match to TRBD1 covers 8 bases. V lost 4 bases and J lost 2; bases outside the gene matches: 7. There are 17 residues in the CDR3. Germline-derived CDR1 and CDR2 are SNHLY and FYNNEI. CDR3 nucleotides: TGTGCCAGCAGTGCCGCGTCAGGGGGCACTGGGGCCAACGTCCTGACTTTC. Translating gives CASSAASGGTGANVLTF.

The V gene is TRBV5-6, the J gene TRBJ1-2; D is uncertain. The CDR3 runs 13 residues. Trimming removed 0 bases from V and 1 base from J, with 4 bases in between. Germline V gene sequence: CDR1 SGHDT, CDR2 YYEEEE. The CDR3 reads CASSLVDNYGYTF. CDR3 coding DNA: TGTGCCAGCAGCTTGGTAGATAACTATGGCTACACCTTC.

The rearrangement uses TRBV2 and TRBJ2-3; 10 nucleotides align to TRBD2. CDR1 is SNHLY, CDR2 FYNNEI, per germline. The CDR3 loop spans 14 amino acids. V lost 6 bases and J lost 6; bases outside the gene matches: 6. CDR3 sequence: CASRASGGSDTQYF. The CDR3 bases are TGTGCCAGCAGGGCTAGCGGGGGCTCGGATACGCAGTATTTT.

In its sample, this clone was seen once. This chain connects TRBV28 to TRBJ1-3; perhaps TRBD1 as D (6 bases). The germline gives CDR1 MDHEN, CDR2 SYDVKM. This CDR3 region has 16 residues. With 5 bases removed from V and 3 bases from J, the gap between germline ends came to 17 bases. CDR3 sequence (DNA): TGTGCCAGCAGTAACGGACGTCCAGGGGATGGAAACACCATATATTTT. Translated, it gives CASSNGRPGDGNTIYF. Full variable domain (missing parts from reference TRBV28 and TRBJ1-3): DVKVTQSSRYLVKRTGEKVFLECVQDMDHENMFWYRQDPGLGLRLIYFSYDVKMKEKGDIPEGYSVSREKKERFSLILESASTNQTSMYLCASSNGRPGDGNTIYFGEGSWLTVV.

V gene TRBV5-1 combines with J gene TRBJ1-1; a possible D gene is TRBD1 (6 bases). Trimming stripped 0 bases from V and 10 bases from J, with 19 bases between. CDR3 length: 15 amino acids. Germline V lookup: CDR1 SGHRS, CDR2 YFSETQ. Here the CDR3 DNA reads TGCGCCAGCAGCTTGGATGGGGGCTCTTGGATTGGAGCTTTCTTT. This codes for CASSLDGGSWIGAFF.

The rearrangement joins TRBV18 to TRBJ2-5; D gene uncertain. Germline V CDR1 and CDR2: KGHSH, LQKENI. Deletions cut 3 bases from V and 2 bases from J, with 10 bases between. CDR3 length: 14 residues. CDR3 residues: CASSPMNRQETQYF. The CDR3 nucleotides are TGTGCCAGCTCACCGATGAATAGACAAGAGACCCAGTACTTC.

This chain joins TRBV2 and TRBJ1-2; TRBD1 agrees at 11 bases. This CDR3 comprises 16 residues. V was clipped by 5 bases and J by 7 bases; unmatched bases: 12. Germline V gene lookup returns CDR1 SNHLY and CDR2 FYNNEI. CDR3 sequence (DNA): TGTGCCAGCAGTTCCCTCAGCCCGGGACAGGGGGGTGGCTACACCTTC. This codes for CASSSLSPGQGGGYTF. Full variable domain (rest looked up from reference TRBV2 and TRBJ1-2): EPEVTQTPSHQVTQMGQEVILRCVPISNHLYFYWYRQILGQKVEFLVSFYNNEISEKSEIFDDQFSVERPDGSNFTLKIRSTKLEDSAMYFCASSSLSPGQGGGYTFGSGTRLTVV.

This clone occurred once. The chain links TRBV5-6 to TRBJ2-1, with 8 bases lining up with TRBD2. The CDR3 is 16 residues long. The germline gives CDR1 SGHDT, CDR2 YYEEEE. V lost 4 bases, J lost 4 bases, and 10 bases stayed unmatched. CDR3 protein: CASSPRTSSGYNEQFF. CDR3 coding DNA: TGTGCCAGCAGCCCCCGGACTAGCTCCGGATACAATGAGCAGTTCTTC.

This clone occurred once. This rearrangement joins TRBV27 to TRBJ2-1; 11 bases are a match to TRBD2. In germline, CDR1 is MNHEY, CDR2 SMNVEV (reference sequence). This CDR3 contains 15 residues. The V gene end was trimmed by 5 bases and the J gene end by 8 bases; junction bases not matched to a gene: 8. As DNA, the CDR3 is TGTGCCAGCAGTCTAGCGGGAGGCCGTTTGGATGAGCAGTTCTTC. Translation: CASSLAGGRLDEQFF.

The chain carries TRBV6-6 and TRBJ1-1; D gene unclear. Germline V gene lookup returns CDR1 MNHNY and CDR2 SVGAGI (reference sequence). The CDR3 sequence is 14 residues long. Trimming removed 7 bases from V and 0 bases from J, with 12 bases in between. The CDR3 region is CASTREPMNTEAFF. The CDR3 DNA follows: TGTGCCAGCACCCGAGAACCTATGAACACTGAAGCTTTCTTT.

This clone has a single count. The chain links TRBV9 to TRBJ2-1; 12 bases align to TRBD2. The CDR3 has 15 amino acids. CDR1 SGDLS and CDR2 YYNGEE come from the germline V gene. J lost 6 bases, V lost 6 bases, and 7 bases had no gene match. CDR3 coding DNA: TGTGCCAGCAACCTAGCGGGAGGGCCTCCCAATGAGCAGTTCTTC. Translated: CASNLAGGPPNEQFF.

Note on this clone: Other nucleotide sequences in the sample specify the same CDR3. This chain links TRBV6-5 with TRBJ1-1; D is uncertain. The length of the CDR3 is 11 residues. V was cut by 3 bases and J by 4 bases, with 3 bases left in between. From germline, CDR1 is MNHEY and CDR2 SVGAGI. The CDR3 reads CASSYSTEAFF. The CDR3 nucleotides read TGTGCCAGCAGTTATTCCACTGAAGCTTTCTTT.

Turning to this clone: Other DNA sequences in this specimen translate into the identical CDR3. The V and J genes are TRBV6-1 and TRBJ1-1; D call uncertain. The germline V gene encodes CDR1 MNHNS and CDR2 SASEGT. The CDR3 runs 14 residues. Trimming pared 2 bases from V and 4 bases from J, leaving 11 bases between. The CDR3 loop reads CASSESPGVTEAFF. The CDR3 bases are TGTGCCAGCAGTGAATCGCCAGGCGTCACTGAAGCTTTCTTT.